The sequence of this TCR beta chain was determined in a study of T cell changes during pregnancy in multiple sclerosis. Measured with immunoSEQ multiplex PCR; TCRdb has only the in-frame clones, and not every one. The sample includes tens of thousands of clones, nearly 90% seen only once; the top ten take about 1.8%. Germline lookup yields CDR1 SGHRS and CDR2 YFSETQ. The CDR3 contains 17 residues. Losses at the gene ends were 4 bases for V and 1 base for J; bases not matched to a gene: 10. The sequence derives from a female donor with multiple sclerosis, enrolled in a pregnancy study. This chain uses TRBV5-1 with TRBJ2-7, with TRBD2 identical over 11 bases. The sample in question was peripheral blood, obtained in the first trimester of pregnancy. The CDR3 reads CASSQPGLAAYSYEQYF. The CDR3, as DNA: TGCGCCAGCAGCCAGCCGGGACTAGCGGCCTATTCCTACGAGCAGTACTTC. Full variable domain (rest looked up from reference TRBV5-1 and TRBJ2-7): KAGVTQTPRYLIKTRGQQVTLSCSPISGHRSVSWYQQTPGQGLQFLFEYFSETQRNKGNFPGRFSGRQFSNSRSEMNVSTLELGDSALYLCASSQPGLAAYSYEQYFGPGTRLTVT.